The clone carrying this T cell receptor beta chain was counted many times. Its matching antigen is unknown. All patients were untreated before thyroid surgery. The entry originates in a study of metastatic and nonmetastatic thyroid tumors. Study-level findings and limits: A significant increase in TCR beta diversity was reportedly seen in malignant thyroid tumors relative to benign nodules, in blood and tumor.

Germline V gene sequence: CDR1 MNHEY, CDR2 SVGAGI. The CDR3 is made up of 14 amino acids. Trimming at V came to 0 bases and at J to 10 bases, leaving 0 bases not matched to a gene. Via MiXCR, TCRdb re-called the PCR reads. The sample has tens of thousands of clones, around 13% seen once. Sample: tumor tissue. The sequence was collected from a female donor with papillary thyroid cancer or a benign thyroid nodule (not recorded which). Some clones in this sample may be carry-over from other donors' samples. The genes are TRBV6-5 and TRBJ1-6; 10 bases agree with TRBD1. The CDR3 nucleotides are TGTGCCAGCAGTTACTCGGGACAGGGGTCACCCCTCCACTTT. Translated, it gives CASSYSGQGSPLHF.